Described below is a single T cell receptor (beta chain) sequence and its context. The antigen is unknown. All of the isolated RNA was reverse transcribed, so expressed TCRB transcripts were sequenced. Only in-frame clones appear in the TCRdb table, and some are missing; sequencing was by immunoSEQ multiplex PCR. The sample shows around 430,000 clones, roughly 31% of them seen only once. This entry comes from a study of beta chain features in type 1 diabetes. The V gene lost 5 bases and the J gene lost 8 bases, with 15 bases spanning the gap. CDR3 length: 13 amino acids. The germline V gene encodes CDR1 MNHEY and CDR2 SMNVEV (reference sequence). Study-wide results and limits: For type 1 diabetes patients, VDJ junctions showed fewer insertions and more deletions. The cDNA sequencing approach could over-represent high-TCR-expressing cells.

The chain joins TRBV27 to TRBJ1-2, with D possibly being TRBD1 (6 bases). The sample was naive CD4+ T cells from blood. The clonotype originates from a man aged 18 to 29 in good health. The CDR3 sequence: CASSTNRASGYTF. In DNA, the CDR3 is TGTGCCAGCAGTACAAACAGGGCTTCGGGCTACACCTTC.